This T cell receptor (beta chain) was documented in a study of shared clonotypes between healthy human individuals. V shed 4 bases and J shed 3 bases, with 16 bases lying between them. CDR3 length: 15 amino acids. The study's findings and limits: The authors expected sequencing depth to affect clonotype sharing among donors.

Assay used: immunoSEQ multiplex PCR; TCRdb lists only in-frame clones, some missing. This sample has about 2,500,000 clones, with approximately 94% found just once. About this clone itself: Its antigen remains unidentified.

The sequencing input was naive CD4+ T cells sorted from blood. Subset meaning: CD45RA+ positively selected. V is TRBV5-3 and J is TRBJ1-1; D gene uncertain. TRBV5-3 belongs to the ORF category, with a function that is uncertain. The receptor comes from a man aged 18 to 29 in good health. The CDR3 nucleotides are TGTGCCAGAAGCCTCGTGAAGCTACACGACACTGAAGCTTTCTTT. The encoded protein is CARSLVKLHDTEAFF.